This record concerns one T cell receptor (beta chain) sequence. It lacks a known antigen. It has no much larger one-base neighbor in the sample; base qualities were not kept. The CDR3, cysteine through phenylalanine, is 11 amino acids long. Only CDR3 DNA remains: 33 bases, in frame from the first base. CDR1 and CDR2, looked up from the germline V gene, are MDHEN and SYDVKM. V gives up 5 bases and J gives up 7 bases, and the segment between their germline ends measures 8 bases. The data were obtained in a study of control samples from healthy donors and cancer patients (dated by TCRdb to the early 2020s). Receptors were amplified or captured by the immunoSEQ multiplex PCR assay. This is the immuneACCESS table as TCRdb keeps it, with only in-frame sequences that have V and J called. A part of the clones is gone; compared with another copy, unresolved V genes explain less than half, and the rest is unexplained. The table for this sample lists about 84,000 clones; around 83% of them were counted only once. The ten largest clones capture roughly 11% of the sample.

The TCR originated in a man aged 55 to 70 with head and neck cancer. The sequence is built from TRBV28 and TRBJ1-2, and possibly TRBD1, on 5 matching bases. Material: PBMCs. The CDR3: CASSKGSGYTF. The nucleotide sequence reads as follows: TGTGCCAGCAGTAAGGGGTCTGGCTACACCTTC.